The clone carrying this TCR beta chain was picked up a small number of times. Its target is unknown. The data originate from a study of T cell repertoires in cytomegalovirus infection. The wider study: Matching HLA type and CMV infection were both indicated by public TCR beta signatures.

TCRdb redid the calling of the reads with MiXCR, one entry per CDR3 protein. Here the sample spans 180,000 or so distinct CDR3 sequences, 17% being singletons. Study results and caveats: Individuals carrying CMV plus the relevant HLA were identified by cumulative frequency of public TCR beta families.

The CDR3 is made up of 15 amino acids. V gave up 3 bases and J gave up 5 bases; unmatched junction bases: 8. This receptor was taken from a human donor in good health (CMV status not recorded). Some clones in this sample may be carry-over from other donors' samples. The V and J genes are TRBV12-3 or TRBV12-4 and TRBJ2-7; 9 positions agree with TRBD1. Material for sequencing was CD8+ T cells from PBMCs. CDR3: CASSFPGQGSDEQYF. The DNA for the CDR3 is TGTGCCAGCAGTTTCCCCGGACAGGGGAGCGACGAGCAGTACTTC.